This T cell receptor (beta chain) was observed in a study of T cell repertoires in ileal Crohn's disease. Study at large: Operated complications were stricturing disease (approximately 61%) and penetrating disease (approximately 39%).

Notes on this clone: What it binds is unknown.

Study-wide findings and caveats: Active smokers at surgery had more clonal expansions than non-smokers.

TCRdb keeps only in-frame clones here, not all; method: immunoSEQ multiplex PCR. The sample lists under 2,000 clones; roughly 84% were seen once. Germline V CDR1 and CDR2: MRHNA, SNTAGT. The CDR3 has 13 amino acids. V was cut by 3 bases and J by 5 bases, with 7 bases left in between. The chain carries TRBV6-4 and TRBJ2-2; TRBD1 might be the D (6 bases). Material: ileal tissue. The receptor was isolated from an adult with Crohn's disease. The CDR3 spells CASSETGTGELFF. The CDR3 DNA reads as TGTGCCAGCAGTGAAACAGGGACCGGGGAGCTGTTTTTT.